This T cell receptor beta chain originates from a study of T cell responses to AZD1222 COVID-19 vaccine (dated by TCRdb to the early 2020s). Regarding the research as a whole: A total of approximately 250 trial participants underwent TCR sequencing, of whom more than 200 had received two doses of AZD1222 and 26 had received two doses of the MenACWY control vaccine. Trial participants were enrolled into age subgroups of 18-55, 56-69 and 70-plus years, which contained approximately 150, 30 and 60 TCR-sequenced participants, respectively.

On this clone: The clone's antigen remains unknown. Qualities for individual bases were not recorded, and no much larger clone is one base off.

Study-level results and caveats: Conclusions about previously exposed vaccinees were limited because only six AZD1222 recipients were SARS-CoV-2 seropositive at baseline. In the small 56-69-year group, the increase in depth fell short of significance, most likely because of low power. Most participants were white British and females outnumbered males, and the authors suggested that clonal diversity may have been underestimated. Reportedly, close to half of the unique spike-specific TCRs recognized epitopes lying outside the regions that are mutated in the B.1.351 and B.1.1.7 variants. A significant rise in spike-specific TCR breadth and depth was observed after two AZD1222 doses relative to day 0 and relative to MenACWY recipients. CD4 TCRs associated with the vaccine covered the entire spike protein, and the dominant responses were in regions 160-218 and 743-854. Because no samples from the day 14 peak response were available, repertoires could be characterized only after the peak T cell response.

The junction carries 15 bases between V and J, which are trimmed by 0 bases and 2 bases respectively. Based on the germline V gene, the CDR1 and CDR2 sequences are MNHEY and SVGEGT. Including the terminal cysteine and phenylalanine, the CDR3 comprises 17 residues. Only CDR3 DNA remains: 51 bases, in frame from the first base. The CDR3 regions of human TCRbeta chains were analyzed by immunosequencing. The authors' analysis ran thus. Repertoire TCRs were checked for matches against a reference library of SARS-CoV-2-specific TCRs that had been generated using the MIRA antigen-specificity platform. Breadth was defined as the fraction of unique TCRs that were SARS-CoV-2-associated. Depth was defined as the fraction of total T cells that were SARS-CoV-2-associated. Using the MIRA data, every spike-specific TCR was mapped to the spike region that the TCR reacted to and assigned to either a CD4 or a CD8 class. Log10-transformed breadth and depth values were compared by one-way ANOVA with Sidak's multiple comparisons tests. TCRdb took over this immuneACCESS table, retaining in-frame rearrangements with V and J assigned. Such tables are incomplete; in checked studies, under half of the missing clones stem from an unresolved V gene, and the remainder is unexplained. The V and J calls and clone size are taken from that table; D and trimming were inferred from the DNA. The sample table records approximately 67,000 clones; approximately 90% of these occur just once. The ten largest clonotypes hold roughly 31% of the sample.

In the paper's terms, the time point label means: about 28 days (+/-7) after the second vaccine dose. AZD1222 recipients given second doses at about 4 weeks or at about 12 weeks were pooled, since spike-specific TCR depth and breadth were not found to differ between the two schedules. The vaccinee samples were drawn from two UK trials, COV001 and COV002, one of which was a single-blind randomized controlled phase 2/3 trial testing AZD1222 (ChAdOx1 nCoV-19) in healthy adults. Trial participant PBMC samples were collected at day 0 and day 28 after the second dose for TCRbeta chain sequencing. This clonotype was obtained from an adult who received the AZD1222 COVID-19 vaccine. The sequences come from peripheral blood, collected 28 days after the second AZD1222 dose. This chain joins TRBV6-2 or TRBV6-3 to TRBJ2-3; the D region possibly corresponds to TRBD2 (5 bases align). In nucleotide form, the sequence is TGTGCCAGCAGTTACTCGAGGGTGGGCAGACCCACAGATACGCAGTATTTT. This gives the protein CASSYSRVGRPTDTQYF.